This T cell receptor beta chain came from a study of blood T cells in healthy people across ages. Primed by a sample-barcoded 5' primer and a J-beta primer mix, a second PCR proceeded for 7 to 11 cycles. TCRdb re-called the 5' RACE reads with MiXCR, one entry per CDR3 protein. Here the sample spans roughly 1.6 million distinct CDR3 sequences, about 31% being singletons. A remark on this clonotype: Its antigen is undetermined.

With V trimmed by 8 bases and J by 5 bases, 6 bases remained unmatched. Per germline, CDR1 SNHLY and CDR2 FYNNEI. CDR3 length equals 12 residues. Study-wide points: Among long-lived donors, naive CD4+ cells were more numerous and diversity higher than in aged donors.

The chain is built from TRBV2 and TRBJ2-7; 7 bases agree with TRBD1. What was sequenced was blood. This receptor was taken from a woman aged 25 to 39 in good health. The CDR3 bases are TGTGCCAGCGGGGACAGTTTAGACGAGCAGTACTTC. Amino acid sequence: CASGDSLDEQYF.